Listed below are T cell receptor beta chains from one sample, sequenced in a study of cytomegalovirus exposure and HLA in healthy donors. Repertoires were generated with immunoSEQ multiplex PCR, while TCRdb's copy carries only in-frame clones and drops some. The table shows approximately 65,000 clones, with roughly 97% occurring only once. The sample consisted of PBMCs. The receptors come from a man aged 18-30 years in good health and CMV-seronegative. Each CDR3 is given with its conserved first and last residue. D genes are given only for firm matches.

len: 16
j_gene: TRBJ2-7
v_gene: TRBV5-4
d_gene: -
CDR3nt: TGTGCCAGCAGCGACATACTAGCACGGGAGAGGGGCGAGCAGTACTTC
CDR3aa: CASSDILARERGEQYF

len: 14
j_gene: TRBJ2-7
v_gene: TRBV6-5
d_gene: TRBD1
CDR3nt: TGTGCCAGCAGCCCTACGACAGGGACCTACGAGCAGTACTTC
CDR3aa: CASSPTTGTYEQYF

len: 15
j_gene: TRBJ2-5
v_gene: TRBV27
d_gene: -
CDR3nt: TGTGCCAGCAGTTTGACGTCAGGGTGGCAGGAGACCCAGTACTTC
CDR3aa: CASSLTSGWQETQYF

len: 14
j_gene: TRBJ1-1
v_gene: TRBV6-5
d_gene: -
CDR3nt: TGTGCCAGCAGTTATCGGCAGGGTGGGGCTGAAGCTTTCTTT
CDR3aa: CASSYRQGGAEAFF

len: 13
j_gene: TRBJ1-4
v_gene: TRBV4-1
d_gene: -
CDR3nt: TGCGCCAGCAGCCATTGGGCAAATGAAAAACTGTTTTTT
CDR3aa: CASSHWANEKLFF

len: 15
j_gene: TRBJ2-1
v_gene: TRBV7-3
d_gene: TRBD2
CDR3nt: TGTGCCAGCAGCTCGGGACTAGCGGAATACAATGAGCAGTTCTTC
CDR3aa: CASSSGLAEYNEQFF

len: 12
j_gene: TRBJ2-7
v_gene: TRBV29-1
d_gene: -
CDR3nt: TGCAGCGTTGAAACGGCAGGCTCCGAGCAGTACTTC
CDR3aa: CSVETAGSEQYF

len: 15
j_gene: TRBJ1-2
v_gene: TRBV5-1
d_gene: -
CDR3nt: TGCGCCAGCAGTCCCCTCGGGGATTTAAGATATGGCTACACCTTC
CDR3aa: CASSPLGDLRYGYTF

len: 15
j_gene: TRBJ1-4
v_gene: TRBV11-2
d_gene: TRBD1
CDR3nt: TGTGCCAGCAGCTTATCGACAGGGGGTGGAGAAAAACTGTTTTTT
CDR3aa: CASSLSTGGGEKLFF

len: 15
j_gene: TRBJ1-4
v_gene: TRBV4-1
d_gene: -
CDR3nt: TGCGCCAGCAGCCTGGGGGGGATGGTGAGGGAAAAACTGTTTTTT
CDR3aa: CASSLGGMVREKLFF

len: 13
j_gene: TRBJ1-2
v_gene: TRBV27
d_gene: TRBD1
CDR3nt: TGTGCCAGCAGTTTCCGGGACAGGGAGGGATATGTGTTC
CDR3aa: CASSFRDREGYVF

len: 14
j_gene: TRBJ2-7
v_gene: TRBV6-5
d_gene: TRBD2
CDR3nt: TGTGCCAGCAGTCATGGCGGGGGTTCCTACGAGCAGTACTTC
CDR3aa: CASSHGGGSYEQYF

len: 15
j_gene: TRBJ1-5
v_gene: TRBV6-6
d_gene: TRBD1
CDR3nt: TGTGCCAGCAGCCCCTCGGGACAGGGCAATCAGCCCCAGCATTTT
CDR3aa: CASSPSGQGNQPQHF

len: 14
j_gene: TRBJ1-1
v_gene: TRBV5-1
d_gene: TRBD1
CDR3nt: TGCGCCAGCAGCCCGGGACAGGGGAACACTGAAGCTTTCTTT
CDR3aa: CASSPGQGNTEAFF

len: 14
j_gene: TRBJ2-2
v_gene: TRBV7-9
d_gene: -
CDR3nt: TGTGCCAGCAGCTTATGGGGCGACACCGGGGAGCTGTTTTTT
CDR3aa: CASSLWGDTGELFF